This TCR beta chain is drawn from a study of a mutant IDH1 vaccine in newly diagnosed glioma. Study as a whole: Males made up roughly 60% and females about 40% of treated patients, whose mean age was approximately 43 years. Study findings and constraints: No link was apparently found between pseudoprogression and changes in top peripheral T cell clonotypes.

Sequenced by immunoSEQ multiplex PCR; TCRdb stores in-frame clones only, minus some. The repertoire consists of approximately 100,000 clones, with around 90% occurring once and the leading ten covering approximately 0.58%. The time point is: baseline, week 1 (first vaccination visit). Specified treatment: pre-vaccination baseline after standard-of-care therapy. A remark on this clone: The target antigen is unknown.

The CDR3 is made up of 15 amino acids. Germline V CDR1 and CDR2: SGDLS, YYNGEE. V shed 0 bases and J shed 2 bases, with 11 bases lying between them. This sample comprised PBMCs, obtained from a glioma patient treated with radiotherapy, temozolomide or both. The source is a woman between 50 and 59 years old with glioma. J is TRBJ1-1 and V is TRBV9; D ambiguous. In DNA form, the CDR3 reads TGTGCCAGCAGCGTAGGAGCCCCGGGAAACACTGAAGCTTTCTTT. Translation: CASSVGAPGNTEAFF.